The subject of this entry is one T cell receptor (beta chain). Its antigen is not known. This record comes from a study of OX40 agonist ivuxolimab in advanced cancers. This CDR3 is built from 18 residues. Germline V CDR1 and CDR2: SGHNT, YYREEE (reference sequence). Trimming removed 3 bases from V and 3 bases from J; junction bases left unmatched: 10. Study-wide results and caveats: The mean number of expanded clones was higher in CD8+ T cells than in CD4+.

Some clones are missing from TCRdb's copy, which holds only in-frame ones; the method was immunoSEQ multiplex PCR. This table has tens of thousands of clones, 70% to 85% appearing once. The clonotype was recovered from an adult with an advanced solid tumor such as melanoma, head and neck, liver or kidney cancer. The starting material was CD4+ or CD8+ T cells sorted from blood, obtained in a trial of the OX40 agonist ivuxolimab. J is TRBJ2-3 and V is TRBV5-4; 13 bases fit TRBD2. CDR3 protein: CASSSLTSGRGETDTQYF. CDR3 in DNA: TGTGCCAGCAGCTCCCTCACTAGCGGGAGGGGGGAGACAGATACGCAGTATTTT.